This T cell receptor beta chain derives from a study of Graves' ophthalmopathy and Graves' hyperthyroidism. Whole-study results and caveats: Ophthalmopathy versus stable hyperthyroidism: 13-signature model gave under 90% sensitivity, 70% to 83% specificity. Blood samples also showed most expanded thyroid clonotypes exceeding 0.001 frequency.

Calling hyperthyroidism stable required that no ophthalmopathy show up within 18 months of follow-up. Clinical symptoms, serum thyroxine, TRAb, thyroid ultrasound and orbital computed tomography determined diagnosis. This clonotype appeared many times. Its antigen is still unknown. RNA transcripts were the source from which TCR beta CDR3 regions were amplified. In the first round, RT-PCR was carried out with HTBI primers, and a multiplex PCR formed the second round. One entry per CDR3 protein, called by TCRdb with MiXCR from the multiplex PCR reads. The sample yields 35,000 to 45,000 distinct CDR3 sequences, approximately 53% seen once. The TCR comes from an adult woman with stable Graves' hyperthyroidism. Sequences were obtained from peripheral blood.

DNA for the CDR3: TGCGCCAGCGGACAGGGCAAGCGGAACGAGCAGTACTTC. Encoded protein: CASGQGKRNEQYF. This chain links TRBV10-2 with TRBJ2-7, with TRBD1 identical over 8 bases. This CDR3 region has 13 residues. V shed 8 bases and J 5 bases; nucleotides not matched to a gene: 8. Germline loops: CDR1 WSHSY, CDR2 SAAADI.